This TCR beta chain came from a study of T cells in localized non-small cell lung cancer. Study findings and constraints: Within adjacent lung there appeared a median approximately 59 of the top 100 tumor clones.

Regarding this clone: Its antigen is as yet unknown.

The CDR3 spans 18 residues. CDR1 is SGHRS and CDR2 is YFSETQ in the germline V gene. Trimming at V came to 0 bases and at J to 2 bases, leaving 10 bases not matched to a gene. Profiling relied on immunoSEQ multiplex PCR, and the TCRdb table lists in-frame clones only, not all of them. The top ten clones hold over 4% of a sample with around 25,000 clones, roughly 80% of them seen once. The receptor was isolated from a woman aged 35 to 70 with stage I lung adenocarcinoma. This chain links TRBV5-1 with TRBJ2-1, with 8 nucleotides matching TRBD2. Sequencing was performed on peripheral blood, taken before any cancer treatment. The CDR3 loop is CASSLAGSGGLTYNEQFF. The CDR3, as DNA: TGCGCCAGCAGCTTGGCCGGATCGGGGGGGCTCACCTACAATGAGCAGTTCTTC.